These T cell receptor beta chains were read from a single sample in a study of cytomegalovirus exposure and HLA in healthy donors. TCRdb keeps only in-frame clones here, not all; method: immunoSEQ multiplex PCR. Of around 160,000 clones listed, 70% are singletons. The source material was PBMCs. The receptors come from a man younger than 35 in good health and CMV-seropositive. CDR3s include the opening cysteine and the closing phenylalanine or tryptophan. The order of the fields is D gene, J gene, V gene, clone size, CDR3 protein, CDR3 DNA. D genes are given only for firm matches. Size is omitted from some rows. Given values are once, few, many or a class for expanded clones.

D: -; J: TRBJ2-1; V: TRBV9; size: -; CDR3: CASSVELDSLVQFF; DNA: TGTGCCAGCAGCGTAGAGTTGGACAGCCTGGTACAGTTCTTC
D: -; J: TRBJ2-1; V: TRBV27; size: -; CDR3: CASSFRNRDNEQFF; DNA: TGTGCCAGCAGTTTCAGAAACCGGGACAATGAGCAGTTCTTC
D: -; J: TRBJ2-1; V: TRBV2; size: -; CDR3: CASRNSPAGLSRSSYNEQFF; DNA: TGTGCCAGCAGGAACTCCCCAGCGGGCCTTTCCCGAAGCTCCTACAATGAGCAGTTCTTC
D: -; J: TRBJ2-6; V: TRBV30; size: few; CDR3: CAWTAGANVLTF; DNA: TGTGCCTGGACGGCTGGGGCCAACGTCCTGACTTTC
D: TRBD2; J: TRBJ2-1; V: TRBV6-1; size: -; CDR3: CASSVTSGGNNEQFF; DNA: TGTGCCAGCAGTGTTACTAGCGGGGGTAACAATGAGCAGTTCTTC
D: TRBD1; J: TRBJ1-2; V: TRBV2; size: -; CDR3: CASRSGTGYGYTF; DNA: TGTGCCAGCAGGTCCGGGACAGGGTATGGCTACACCTTC
D: TRBD2; J: TRBJ2-1; V: TRBV6-1; size: few; CDR3: CASKRATSMDEQFF; DNA: TGTGCCAGCAAGCGGGCGACTAGCATGGATGAGCAGTTCTTC
D: TRBD1; J: TRBJ2-1; V: TRBV25-1; size: -; CDR3: CASSESGDRARYNEQFF; DNA: TGTGCCAGCAGTGAATCTGGGGACAGGGCGCGCTACAATGAGCAGTTCTTC
D: -; J: TRBJ1-5; V: TRBV28; size: -; CDR3: CASSPLTGYSNQPQHF; DNA: TGTGCCAGCAGTCCGCTAACGGGTTATAGCAATCAGCCCCAGCATTTT
D: TRBD1; J: TRBJ1-1; V: TRBV18; size: few; CDR3: CASSPSTGTNTEAFF; DNA: TGTGCCAGCTCACCGTCGACAGGGACGAACACTGAAGCTTTCTTT
D: TRBD1; J: TRBJ1-2; V: TRBV11-3; size: -; CDR3: CASSLDRDYDYGYTF; DNA: TGTGCCAGCAGCTTGGACAGGGATTATGACTATGGCTACACCTTC
D: TRBD1; J: TRBJ1-1; V: TRBV7-9; size: -; CDR3: CASSLTAGQGKTEAFF; DNA: TGTGCCAGCAGCTTAACAGCCGGACAGGGTAAAACTGAAGCTTTCTTT
D: -; J: TRBJ2-2; V: TRBV15; size: once; CDR3: CATSRGDKNTGELFF; DNA: TGTGCCACCAGCAGAGGGGACAAGAACACCGGGGAGCTGTTTTTT
D: -; J: TRBJ2-5; V: TRBV5-5; size: -; CDR3: CASSLGPVEQVTQYF; DNA: TGTGCCAGCAGCTTGGGGCCAGTGGAGCAAGTTACCCAGTACTTC
D: TRBD2; J: TRBJ2-2; V: TRBV6-4; size: once; CDR3: CASSPSAGGPGELFF; DNA: TGTGCCAGCAGCCCATCCGCGGGGGGGCCCGGGGAGCTGTTTTTT
D: -; J: TRBJ2-5; V: TRBV30; size: -; CDR3: CAWNRDIQETQYF; DNA: TGTGCCTGGAACCGGGACATCCAAGAGACCCAGTACTTC
D: -; J: TRBJ2-5; V: TRBV28; size: -; CDR3: CASSFPQGLFRGTQYF; DNA: TGTGCCAGCAGTTTCCCCCAGGGGCTTTTCAGAGGGACCCAGTACTTC
D: -; J: TRBJ1-1; V: TRBV11-3; size: -; CDR3: CASSLGMGAEAFF; DNA: TGTGCCAGCAGCTTAGGTATGGGAGCTGAAGCTTTCTTT
D: TRBD2; J: TRBJ2-1; V: TRBV5-1; size: few; CDR3: CASSLVKGLGREFYNEQFF; DNA: TGCGCCAGCAGCTTGGTAAAAGGACTAGGGCGGGAGTTCTACAATGAGCAGTTCTTC
D: TRBD1; J: TRBJ1-1; V: TRBV13; size: once; CDR3: CASSSPGQGVLEAFF; DNA: TGTGCCAGCAGTTCCCCGGGACAGGGGGTTTTGGAAGCTTTCTTT
D: TRBD2; J: TRBJ2-5; V: TRBV7-2; size: -; CDR3: CASSLAIGGGGETQYF; DNA: TGTGCCAGCAGCTTAGCGATCGGCGGGGGGGGAGAGACCCAGTACTTC
D: -; J: TRBJ1-2; V: TRBV4-1; size: -; CDR3: CASSQGVYGYTF; DNA: TGCGCCAGCAGCCAAGGAGTTTATGGCTACACCTTC
D: -; J: TRBJ1-2; V: TRBV5-5; size: -; CDR3: CASSAGGANYGYTF; DNA: TGTGCCAGCAGTGCCGGCGGGGCTAACTATGGCTACACCTTC
D: -; J: TRBJ1-2; V: TRBV19; size: once; CDR3: CASSSPRVGNYGYTF; DNA: TGTGCCAGTAGTAGTCCACGAGTCGGTAACTATGGCTACACCTTC
D: -; J: TRBJ2-1; V: TRBV29-1; size: -; CDR3: CSVEGSYSGSYNEQFF; DNA: TGCAGCGTTGAAGGGTCGTATTCCGGCTCCTACAATGAGCAGTTCTTC
D: -; J: TRBJ1-2; V: TRBV4-1; size: -; CDR3: CASSQVDRLDYGYTF; DNA: TGCGCCAGCAGCCAAGTCGACAGGCTCGACTATGGCTACACCTTC
D: TRBD2; J: TRBJ2-3; V: TRBV15; size: -; CDR3: CATSRLADSTDTQYF; DNA: TGTGCCACCAGCAGACTAGCGGATAGCACAGATACGCAGTATTTT
D: -; J: TRBJ2-1; V: TRBV11-2; size: -; CDR3: CASSPASPGGEQFF; DNA: TGTGCCAGCAGCCCTGCCTCCCCCGGAGGAGAGCAGTTCTTC
D: -; J: TRBJ1-3; V: TRBV4-1; size: -; CDR3: CASSQDSGSGNTIYF; DNA: TGCGCCAGCAGCCAAGATTCCGGGTCTGGAAACACCATATATTTT
D: -; J: TRBJ2-2; V: TRBV10-1; size: few; CDR3: CASSEGSYLTGELFF; DNA: TGCGCCAGCAGTGAGGGGAGCTATCTCACCGGGGAGCTGTTTTTT
D: TRBD1; J: TRBJ2-1; V: TRBV7-9; size: -; CDR3: CASSLMGPPGGGNEQFF; DNA: TGTGCCAGCAGCTTAATGGGACCTCCAGGGGGCGGGAATGAGCAGTTCTTC
D: -; J: TRBJ1-1; V: TRBV4-1; size: -; CDR3: CASSPTGMSVAFF; DNA: TGCGCCAGCAGCCCTACAGGTATGTCGGTCGCTTTCTTT
D: -; J: TRBJ2-3; V: TRBV6-5; size: -; CDR3: CATQGSTDTQYF; DNA: TGTGCCACCCAGGGTAGCACAGATACGCAGTATTTT
D: TRBD1; J: TRBJ2-3; V: TRBV5-6; size: -; CDR3: CASSLEGQGVTDTQYF; DNA: TGTGCCAGCAGCTTGGAGGGACAGGGAGTCACAGATACGCAGTATTTT
D: TRBD1; J: TRBJ1-2; V: TRBV28; size: -; CDR3: CASRSPGTGKANYGYTF; DNA: TGTGCCAGCAGATCCCCCGGGACAGGGAAAGCGAACTATGGCTACACCTTC
D: -; J: TRBJ2-3; V: TRBV5-1; size: -; CDR3: CASSLEGSTDTQYF; DNA: TGCGCCAGCAGCTTGGAGGGGAGCACAGATACGCAGTATTTT
D: -; J: TRBJ2-5; V: TRBV29-1; size: -; CDR3: CSVVSGGKYQETQYF; DNA: TGCAGCGTTGTGTCTGGGGGGAAATACCAAGAGACCCAGTACTTC
D: TRBD1; J: TRBJ2-4; V: TRBV11-3; size: -; CDR3: CASSPLTGGSKNIQYF; DNA: TGTGCCAGCAGCCCATTAACAGGGGGCTCCAAAAACATTCAGTACTTC
D: -; J: TRBJ1-1; V: TRBV11-3; size: -; CDR3: CASSPREGEAFF; DNA: TGTGCCAGCAGCCCCCGAGAGGGAGAAGCTTTCTTT
D: -; J: TRBJ2-5; V: TRBV2; size: few; CDR3: CASKEVETQYF; DNA: TGTGCCAGCAAGGAGGTGGAGACCCAGTACTTC
D: TRBD1; J: TRBJ1-3; V: TRBV2; size: -; CDR3: CASRTGGGNTIYF; DNA: TGTGCCAGCAGGACAGGGGGTGGAAACACCATATATTTT
D: TRBD1; J: TRBJ1-1; V: TRBV27; size: -; CDR3: CASSFEGTGTLGVAFF; DNA: TGTGCCAGCAGTTTCGAAGGGACAGGGACTCTCGGTGTGGCTTTCTTT
D: -; J: TRBJ1-1; V: TRBV7-2; size: -; CDR3: CASSLYMNTEAFF; DNA: TGTGCCAGCAGCTTATACATGAACACTGAAGCTTTCTTT
D: -; J: TRBJ2-3; V: TRBV6-5; size: -; CDR3: CASSPTGTDTQYF; DNA: TGTGCCAGCAGCCCAACGGGCACAGATACGCAGTATTTT
D: TRBD1; J: TRBJ1-1; V: TRBV30; size: -; CDR3: CAWSHPDRGLTEAFF; DNA: TGTGCCTGGAGTCATCCAGACAGGGGGCTAACTGAAGCTTTCTTT
D: -; J: TRBJ1-6; V: TRBV5-1; size: -; CDR3: CASSPVEGGNSPLHF; DNA: TGCGCCAGCAGCCCCGTAGAGGGAGGTAATTCACCCCTCCACTTT
D: TRBD1; J: TRBJ1-2; V: TRBV4-2; size: -; CDR3: CASSQDYKDRGKGYTF; DNA: TGTGCCAGCAGCCAAGATTACAAGGACAGGGGAAAGGGCTACACCTTC
D: -; J: TRBJ2-3; V: TRBV7-9; size: -; CDR3: CASSLARQGRTDTQYF; DNA: TGTGCCAGCAGCTTAGCTCGGCAGGGCCGCACAGATACGCAGTATTTT
D: -; J: TRBJ1-1; V: TRBV11-3; size: -; CDR3: CASSSRSTGYTEAFF; DNA: TGTGCCAGCAGCTCACGAAGTACGGGGTACACTGAAGCTTTCTTT
D: -; J: TRBJ1-1; V: TRBV28; size: -; CDR3: CASSSWAMNTEAFF; DNA: TGTGCCAGCAGTTCCTGGGCCATGAACACTGAAGCTTTCTTT
D: TRBD1; J: TRBJ1-4; V: TRBV18; size: once; CDR3: CASSPQKQGSNEKLFF; DNA: TGTGCCAGCTCACCACAAAAACAGGGGTCTAATGAAAAACTGTTTTTT
D: -; J: TRBJ1-1; V: TRBV10-3; size: few; CDR3: CAISESEVMNTEAFF; DNA: TGTGCCATCAGTGAGTCGGAGGTCATGAACACTGAAGCTTTCTTT
D: -; J: TRBJ1-5; V: TRBV28; size: -; CDR3: CASSFPNRADQPQHF; DNA: TGTGCCAGCAGTTTCCCTAACAGGGCCGATCAGCCCCAGCATTTT